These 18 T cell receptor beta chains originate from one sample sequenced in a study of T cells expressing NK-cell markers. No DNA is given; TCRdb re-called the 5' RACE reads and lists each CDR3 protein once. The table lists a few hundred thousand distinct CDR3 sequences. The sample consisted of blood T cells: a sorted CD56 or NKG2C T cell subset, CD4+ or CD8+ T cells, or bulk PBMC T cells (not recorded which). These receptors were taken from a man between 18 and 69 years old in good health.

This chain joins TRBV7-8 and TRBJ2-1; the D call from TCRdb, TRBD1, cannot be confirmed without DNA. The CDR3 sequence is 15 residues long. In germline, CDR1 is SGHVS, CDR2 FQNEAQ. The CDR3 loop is CASSLRGTAYNEQFF.

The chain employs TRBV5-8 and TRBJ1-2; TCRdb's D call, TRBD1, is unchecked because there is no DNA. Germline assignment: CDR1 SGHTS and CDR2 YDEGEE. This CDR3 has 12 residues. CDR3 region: CASRTGTYGYTF.

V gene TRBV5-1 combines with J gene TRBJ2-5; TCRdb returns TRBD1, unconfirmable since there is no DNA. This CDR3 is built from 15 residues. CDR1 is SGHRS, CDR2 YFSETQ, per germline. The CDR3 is CASSLGGDNKETQYF. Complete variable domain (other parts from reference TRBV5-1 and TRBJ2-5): KAGVTQTPRYLIKTRGQQVTLSCSPISGHRSVSWYQQTPGQGLQFLFEYFSETQRNKGNFPGRFSGRQFSNSRSEMNVSTLELGDSALYLCASSLGGDNKETQYFGPGTRLLVL.

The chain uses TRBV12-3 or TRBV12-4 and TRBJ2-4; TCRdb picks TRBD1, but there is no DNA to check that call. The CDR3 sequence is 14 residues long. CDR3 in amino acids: CASSAGTAARIQYF.

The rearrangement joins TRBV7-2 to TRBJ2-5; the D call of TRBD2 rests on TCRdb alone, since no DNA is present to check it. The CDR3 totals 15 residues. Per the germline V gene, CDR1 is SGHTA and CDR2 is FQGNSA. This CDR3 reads CASSVGSRAKETQYF.

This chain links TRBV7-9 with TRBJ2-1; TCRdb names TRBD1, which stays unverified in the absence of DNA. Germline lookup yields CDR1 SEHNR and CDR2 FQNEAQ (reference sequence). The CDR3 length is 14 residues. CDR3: CASSFSGGIYEQFF.

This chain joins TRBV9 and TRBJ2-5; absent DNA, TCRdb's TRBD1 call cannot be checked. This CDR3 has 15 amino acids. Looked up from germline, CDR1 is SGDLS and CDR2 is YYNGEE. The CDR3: CASSSQGSRQETQYF.

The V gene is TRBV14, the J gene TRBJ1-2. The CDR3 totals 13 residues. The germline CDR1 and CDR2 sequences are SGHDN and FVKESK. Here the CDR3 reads CASSQDNRYGYTF.

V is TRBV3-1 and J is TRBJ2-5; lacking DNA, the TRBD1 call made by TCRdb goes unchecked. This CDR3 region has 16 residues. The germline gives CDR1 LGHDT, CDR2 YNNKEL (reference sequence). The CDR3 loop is CASRANRGRRQETQYF.

CDR3 sequence: CASSDPTALASTDTQYF. V usage is TRBV6-1 and J usage is TRBJ2-3. The CDR3 spans 17 residues. The germline CDR1 and CDR2 sequences are MNHNS and SASEGT.

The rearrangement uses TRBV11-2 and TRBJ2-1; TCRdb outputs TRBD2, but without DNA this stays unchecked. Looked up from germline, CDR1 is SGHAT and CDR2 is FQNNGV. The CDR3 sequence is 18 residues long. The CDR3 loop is CASRPWITGGLRFNEQFF.

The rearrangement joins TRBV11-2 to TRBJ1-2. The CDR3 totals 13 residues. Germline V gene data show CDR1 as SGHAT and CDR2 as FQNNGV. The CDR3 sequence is CASNHFTDYGYTF.

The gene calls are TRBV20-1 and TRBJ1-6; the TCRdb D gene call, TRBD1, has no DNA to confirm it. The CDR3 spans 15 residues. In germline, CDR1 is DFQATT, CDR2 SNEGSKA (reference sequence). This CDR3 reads CSARDTGTGDSPLHF.

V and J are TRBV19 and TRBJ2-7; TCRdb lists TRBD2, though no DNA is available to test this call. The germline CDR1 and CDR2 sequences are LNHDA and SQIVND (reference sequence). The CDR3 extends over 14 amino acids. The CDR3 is CASSMGQTSYEQYF.

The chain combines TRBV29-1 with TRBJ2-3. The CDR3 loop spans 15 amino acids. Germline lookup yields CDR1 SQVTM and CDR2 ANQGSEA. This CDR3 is CSVEEVWSESDTQYF.

CDR3 in amino acids: CSAKGGTVTYEQYF. The chain links TRBV20-1 to TRBJ2-7; TCRdb's D call, TRBD2, is unchecked because there is no DNA. CDR3 length equals 14 residues. Germline V gene data show CDR1 as DFQATT and CDR2 as SNEGSKA (reference sequence).

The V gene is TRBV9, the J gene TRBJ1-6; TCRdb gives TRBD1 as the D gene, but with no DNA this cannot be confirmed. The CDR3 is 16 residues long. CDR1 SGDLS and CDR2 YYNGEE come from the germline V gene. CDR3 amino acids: CASSGPGSSYNSPLHF.

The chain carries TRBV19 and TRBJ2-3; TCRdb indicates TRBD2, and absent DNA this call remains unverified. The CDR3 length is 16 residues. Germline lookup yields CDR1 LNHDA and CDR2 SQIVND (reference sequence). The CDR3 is CASIGWRGGVADTQYF.